This note documents a single T cell receptor beta chain sequence. This CDR3 is 18 amino acids long. Germline-derived CDR1 and CDR2 are SGHVS and FNYEAQ. Trimming at V came to 1 base and at J to 1 base, leaving 6 bases not matched to a gene. The record originates from a study of shared clonotypes between healthy human individuals. Cells designated naive CD8 were CD45RO-negative and were positively selected for CCR7, with terminally differentiated effector memory CD45RA+ cells excluded. Profiled with immunoSEQ multiplex PCR; TCRdb holds only in-frame clones, not every one. The table has around 1,900,000 clones, just over 90% seen once; the top ten hold around 1.7%.

The chain combines TRBV7-6 with TRBJ2-1, with 11 bases matching TRBD2. The sequenced sample consisted of naive CD8+ T cells from PBMCs. The sequence came from a man aged 18 to 35 in good health. Some clones in this sample may be carry-over from other donors' samples. CDR3 nucleotide sequence: TGTGCCAGCAGCTTAGTAGGTCTAGCGGGAGGTTCCTACAATGAGCAGTTCTTC. Its translation is CASSLVGLAGGSYNEQFF.